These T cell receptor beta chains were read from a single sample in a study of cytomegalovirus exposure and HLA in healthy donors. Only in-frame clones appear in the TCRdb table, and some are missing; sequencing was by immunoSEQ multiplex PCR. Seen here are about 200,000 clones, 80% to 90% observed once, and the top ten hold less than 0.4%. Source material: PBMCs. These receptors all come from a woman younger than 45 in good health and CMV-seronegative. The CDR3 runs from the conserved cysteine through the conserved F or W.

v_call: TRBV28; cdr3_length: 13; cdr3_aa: CATDRGSLLPQHF
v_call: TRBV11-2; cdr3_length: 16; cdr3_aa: CASSYPSGGPGGELFF
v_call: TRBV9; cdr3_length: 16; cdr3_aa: CASSFQGVPGVSPLHF
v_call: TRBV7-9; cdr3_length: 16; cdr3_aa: CASSPLGGSDSDTQYF
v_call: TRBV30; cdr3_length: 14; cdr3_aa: CAWSAGQGTDTQYF
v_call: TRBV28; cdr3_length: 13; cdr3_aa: CASSLGMVGELFF
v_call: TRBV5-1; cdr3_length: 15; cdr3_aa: CASRPGDSPLIGQYF
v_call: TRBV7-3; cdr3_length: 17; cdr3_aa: CASSLGSGGGVIDTQYF
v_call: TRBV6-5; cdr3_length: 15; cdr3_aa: CASRLTSGSYNEQFF
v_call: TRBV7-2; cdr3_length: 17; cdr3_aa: CASSLARGVTFNSPLHF
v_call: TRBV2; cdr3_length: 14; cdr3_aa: CASSDRKDGNTIYF
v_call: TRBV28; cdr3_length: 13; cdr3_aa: CASSFPPDNEQFF
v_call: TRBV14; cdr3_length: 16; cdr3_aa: CASSQDLGGFGYGYTF
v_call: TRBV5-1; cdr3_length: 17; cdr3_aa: CASSLARGGSSYNEQFF
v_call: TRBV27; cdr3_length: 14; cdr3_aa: CASGDRTGPYGYTF
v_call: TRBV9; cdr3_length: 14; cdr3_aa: CASSPQGWNTEAFF
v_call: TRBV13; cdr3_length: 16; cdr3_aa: CASSLAAENAYNEQFF
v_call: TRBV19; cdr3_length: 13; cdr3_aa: CASSQDSYNEQFF
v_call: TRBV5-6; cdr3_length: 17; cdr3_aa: CASSLDFLAPPLNEQFF
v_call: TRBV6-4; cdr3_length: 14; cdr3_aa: CASSDGPTTGELFF
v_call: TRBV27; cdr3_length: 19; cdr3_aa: CASSLNVATSGDTYNEQFF
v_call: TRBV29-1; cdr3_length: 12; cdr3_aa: CSVMAGGYEQYF
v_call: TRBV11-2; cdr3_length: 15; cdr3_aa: CASSLLGGAGTEAFF
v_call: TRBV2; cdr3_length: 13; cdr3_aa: CASSGGFTGELFF
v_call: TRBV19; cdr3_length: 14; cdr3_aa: CASSPSGGNQPQHF
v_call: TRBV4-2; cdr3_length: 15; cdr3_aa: CASSPYPGQGTEAFF
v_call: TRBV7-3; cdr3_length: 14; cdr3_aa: CASSLNAQGGEQYF
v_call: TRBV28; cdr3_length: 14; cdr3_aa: CASSLGGSYNEQFF
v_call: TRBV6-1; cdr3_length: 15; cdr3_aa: CASSERTGDSQPQHF
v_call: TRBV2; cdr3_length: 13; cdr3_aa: CASSGGGSTEAFF
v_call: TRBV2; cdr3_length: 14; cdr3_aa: CASSDRRATDEQFF
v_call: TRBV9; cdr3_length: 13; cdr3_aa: CASSRREVAEAFF
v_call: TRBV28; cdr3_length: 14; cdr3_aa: CASSTPGYQETQYF
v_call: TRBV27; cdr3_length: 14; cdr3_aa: CASSRSRDSYEQYF
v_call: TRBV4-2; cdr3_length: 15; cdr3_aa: CASSPSGGQTYEQYF
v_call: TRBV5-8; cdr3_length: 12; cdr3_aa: CASSIPQVYVFF
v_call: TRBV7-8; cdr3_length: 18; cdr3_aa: CASSLGWAGGTSNYGYTF
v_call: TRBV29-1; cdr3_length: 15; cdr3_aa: CSVEGTSERTDTQYF
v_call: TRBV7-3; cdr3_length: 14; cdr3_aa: CASSLSSNSYEQYF
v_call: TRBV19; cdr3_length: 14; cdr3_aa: CASSKTGTYTEAFF
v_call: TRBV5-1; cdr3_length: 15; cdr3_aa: CASSLNMGAGTEAFF
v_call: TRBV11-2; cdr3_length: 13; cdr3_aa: CASSLYLNTEAFF
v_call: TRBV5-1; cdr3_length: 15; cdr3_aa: CASSLGAGAYNEQFF
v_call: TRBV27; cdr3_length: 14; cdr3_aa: CASSSIDRGHEQFF
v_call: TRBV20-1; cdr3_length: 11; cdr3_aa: CSATRQYEQYF
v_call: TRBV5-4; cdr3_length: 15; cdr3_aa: CASSPQAGVNTEAFF